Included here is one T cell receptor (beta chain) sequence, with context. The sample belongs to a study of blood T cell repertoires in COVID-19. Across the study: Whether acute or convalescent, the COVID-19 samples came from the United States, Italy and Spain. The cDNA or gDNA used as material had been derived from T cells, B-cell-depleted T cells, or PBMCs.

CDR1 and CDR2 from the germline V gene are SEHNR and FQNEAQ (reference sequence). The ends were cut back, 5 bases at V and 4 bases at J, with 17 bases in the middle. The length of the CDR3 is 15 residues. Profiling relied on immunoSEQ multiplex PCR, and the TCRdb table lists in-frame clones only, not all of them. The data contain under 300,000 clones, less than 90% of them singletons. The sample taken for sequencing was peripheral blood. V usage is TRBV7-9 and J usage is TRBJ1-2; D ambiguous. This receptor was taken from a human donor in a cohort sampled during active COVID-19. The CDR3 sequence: CASSPVNEGGYGYTF. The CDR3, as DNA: TGTGCCAGCAGCCCGGTTAATGAGGGCGGCTATGGCTACACCTTC.